The 21 T cell receptor beta chains below were found in one sample sequenced in a study of OX40 agonist ivuxolimab in advanced cancers. Sequencing used immunoSEQ multiplex PCR; TCRdb keeps in-frame clones, though not all of them. This repertoire shows roughly 59,000 clones, 80% to 95% found once; its top ten account for over 10%. The source was CD4+ or CD8+ T cells sorted from blood, collected in a trial of the OX40 agonist ivuxolimab. Receptors were obtained from an adult with an advanced solid tumor such as melanoma, head and neck, liver or kidney cancer.

The gene calls are TRBV7-2 and TRBJ2-5, with D unresolved. The CDR3 consists of 13 residues. Trimming left V 0 bases short and J 5 bases short, with 7 bases between. Germline loops: CDR1 SGHTA, CDR2 FQGNSA. In DNA form, the CDR3 reads TGTGCCAGCAGCTTAGCAGGGTCGGAGACCCAGTACTTC. Protein product: CASSLAGSETQYF.

V is TRBV29-1 and J is TRBJ1-1, with 10 bases identical to TRBD1. The CDR3 spans 16 residues. CDR1 is SQVTM, CDR2 ANQGSEA, per germline. V gave up 3 bases and J gave up 0 bases; unmatched junction bases: 7. The DNA for the CDR3 is TGCAGCGTTGACCCGGGACAGGGGCTAATGAACACTGAAGCTTTCTTT. This encodes CSVDPGQGLMNTEAFF. Full variable domain (missing parts from reference TRBV29-1 and TRBJ1-1): SAVISQKPSRDICQRGTSLTIQCQVDSQVTMMFWYRQQPGQSLTLIATANQGSEATYESGFVIDKFPISRPNLTFSTLTVSNMSPEDSSIYLCSVDPGQGLMNTEAFFGQGTRLTVV.

The chain carries TRBV6-6 and TRBJ1-1, with D maybe TRBD1 (6 bases). The length of the CDR3 is 14 residues. Germline V gene sequence: CDR1 MNHNY, CDR2 SVGAGI (reference sequence). Trimming stripped 6 bases from V and 6 bases from J, with 17 bases between. In DNA form, the CDR3 reads TGTGCCAGCAGCCCTCGGACAGAAAATCCTGAAGCTTTCTTT. Its translation: CASSPRTENPEAFF.

This chain's CDR3 is CSVVAGFTDTQYF. CDR3 nucleotides: TGCAGCGTTGTAGCGGGGTTCACAGATACGCAGTATTTT. The chain carries TRBV29-1 and TRBJ2-3, with 8 bases fitting TRBD2. The CDR3 has 13 amino acids. Germline values: CDR1 SQVTM, CDR2 ANQGSEA. V shed 4 bases and J 2 bases; nucleotides not matched to a gene: 2.

This chain joins TRBV27 and TRBJ1-2; 8 positions agree with TRBD1. V lost 4 bases, J lost 5 bases, and 3 bases stayed unmatched. This CDR3 region has 13 residues. Germline-derived CDR1 and CDR2 are MNHEY and SMNVEV (reference sequence). CDR3: CASSSGQEYGYTF. The CDR3 bases are TGTGCCAGCAGTTCGGGACAGGAATATGGCTACACCTTC.

This chain links TRBV28 with TRBJ1-5; a weak D match, TRBD1 (6 bases). This CDR3 comprises 16 residues. Germline V lookup: CDR1 MDHEN, CDR2 SYDVKM. The V and J ends lost 7 bases and 0 bases respectively, with 16 bases between them. CDR3 DNA: TGTGCCAGCACCCGACAGGCCCGGTATAGCAATCAGCCCCAGCATTTT. It translates to CASTRQARYSNQPQHF.

Here the CDR3 DNA reads TGCGCCAGCAGCCAAGGTCCCACTAGCAAGGGCGGGGAGCTGTTTTTT. Translated: CASSQGPTSKGGELFF. The chain carries TRBV4-1 and TRBJ2-2; the D gene is possibly TRBD2 (6 bases). The germline V gene has CDR1 MGHRA and CDR2 YSYEKL. The CDR3 is 16 amino acids. Trimming removed 1 base from V and 7 bases from J, with 16 bases in between.

The V gene is TRBV7-9, the J gene TRBJ2-7, with TRBD2 matching 8 bases. CDR1 and CDR2 (germline): SEHNR, FQNEAQ (reference sequence). This CDR3 is 15 amino acids long. Germline trimming cut 3 bases from V and 4 bases from J; bases unmatched to any gene: 8. Here the CDR3 DNA reads TGTGCCAGCAGCTTCAGAAGCGGGGGAGGATACGAGCAGTACTTC. Encoded protein: CASSFRSGGGYEQYF.

V gene TRBV4-1 combines with J gene TRBJ2-2; 12 bases match TRBD2. Losses at the gene ends were 1 base for V and 2 bases for J; bases not matched to a gene: 11. From germline, CDR1 is MGHRA and CDR2 YSYEKL. This CDR3 has 20 amino acids. The CDR3 sequence: CASSQGGASGGAYNTGELFF. In DNA, the CDR3 is TGCGCCAGCAGCCAAGGTGGTGCTAGCGGGGGGGCTTATAACACCGGGGAGCTGTTTTTT.

The rearrangement uses TRBV4-1 and TRBJ2-3; TRBD2 agrees at 7 bases. The CDR3 runs to 17 residues. Germline CDR1 reads MGHRA; CDR2 reads YSYEKL. Losses at the gene ends were 0 bases for V and 0 bases for J; bases not matched to a gene: 6. CDR3 loop: CASSQEQRGSSTDTQYF. In nucleotides, the CDR3 is TGCGCCAGCAGCCAAGAACAGCGGGGCTCTAGCACAGATACGCAGTATTTT.

The chain has TRBV5-4 and TRBJ1-2; D unclear. This CDR3 region has 14 residues. The ends were cut back, 4 bases at V and 4 bases at J, with 14 bases in the middle. Germline V CDR1 and CDR2: SGHNT, YYREEE (reference sequence). CDR3 in DNA: TGTGCCAGCAGCGGCGACGGCGGCCCCTATGGCTACACCTTC. This gives the protein CASSGDGGPYGYTF.

The chain combines TRBV5-5 with TRBJ2-6, with 7 bases fitting TRBD1. Germline CDR1 reads SGHKS; CDR2 reads YYEKEE (reference sequence). The CDR3 is 17 residues long. V gave up 0 bases and J gave up 1 base; unmatched junction bases: 4. CDR3 nucleotide sequence: TGTGCCAGCAGCTTGGATGCAGGGGGTTCTGGGGCCAACGTCCTGACTTTC. Translation gives CASSLDAGGSGANVLTF.

The chain links TRBV19 to TRBJ2-1, with D maybe TRBD2 (5 bases). This CDR3 contains 15 residues. Germline V CDR1 and CDR2: LNHDA, SQIVND (reference sequence). Trimming took 3 bases from V and 2 from J, leaving 11 bases between them. DNA of the CDR3: TGTGCCAGTAGTATGGGCAGCGGCACCTACAATGAGCAGTTCTTC. As protein: CASSMGSGTYNEQFF.

As regards this clone: The same CDR3 is also encoded by other DNA sequences in this sample. In nucleotides, the CDR3 is TGTGCCATCAGCCAGGGTAATGAGCAGTTCTTC. Translated: CAISQGNEQFF. The chain carries TRBV10-3 and TRBJ2-1, with D perhaps TRBD1 (5 bases). The germline V gene encodes CDR1 ENHRY and CDR2 SYGVKD. The length of the CDR3 is 11 residues. V was shortened by 6 bases and J by 7 bases, with 7 bases between the two germline ends.

J is TRBJ2-5 and V is TRBV29-1; possible D gene TRBD2, 5 bases. Germline values: CDR1 SQVTM, CDR2 ANQGSEA. The V end was cut by 5 bases, the J end by 2 bases, with 15 bases between. The CDR3 contains 14 residues. In DNA form, the CDR3 reads TGCAGCGTTACCGCCGGACTGACGCAAGAGACCCAGTACTTC. This encodes CSVTAGLTQETQYF.

V usage is TRBV9 and J usage is TRBJ1-2; D gene unclear. Germline assignment: CDR1 SGDLS and CDR2 YYNGEE. This CDR3 comprises 17 residues. V shed 0 bases and J shed 0 bases, with 15 bases lying between them. CDR3 bases: TGTGCCAGCAGCGTAGGGGATTATCCACCCTCTAACTATGGCTACACCTTC. Amino acid sequence: CASSVGDYPPSNYGYTF.

The rearrangement uses TRBV7-2 and TRBJ2-7, with D possibly TRBD2 on 6 matching bases. V was shortened by 8 bases and J by 5 bases, with 22 bases between the two germline ends. The germline V gene has CDR1 SGHTA and CDR2 FQGNSA. This CDR3 is 15 amino acids long. CDR3: CASSLQRDFIDEQYF. Written as DNA, the CDR3 is TGTGCCAGCTCCCTCCAAAGGGACTTCATAGACGAGCAGTACTTC.

The rearrangement links TRBV5-4 to TRBJ2-1; D not certain. Germline V CDR1 and CDR2: SGHNT, YYREEE (reference sequence). This CDR3 is 16 amino acids long. Trimming stripped 0 bases from V and 0 bases from J, with 10 bases between. In nucleotides, the CDR3 is TGTGCCAGCAGCTTGGCCGACTTGAGCTCCTACAATGAGCAGTTCTTC. It specifies CASSLADLSSYNEQFF.

The chain carries TRBV5-6 and TRBJ2-7, with unresolved D. The CDR3 has 13 amino acids. Germline CDR1 SGHDT, CDR2 YYEEEE. Trimming pared 3 bases from V and 5 bases from J, leaving 12 bases between. CDR3 DNA sequence: TGTGCCAGCAGCTCTTATCCGGGCCACGAGCAGTACTTC. Translated, it gives CASSSYPGHEQYF. Together with reference TRBV5-6 and TRBJ2-7, the CDR3 gives the full variable domain: DAGVTQSPTHLIKTRGQQVTLRCSPKSGHDTVSWYQQALGQGPQFIFQYYEEEERQRGNFPDRFSGHQFPNYSSELNVNALLLGDSALYLCASSSYPGHEQYFGPGTRLTVT.

This chain uses TRBV12-5 with TRBJ1-3, with TRBD1 identical over 7 bases. Per the germline V gene, CDR1 is LGHNT and CDR2 is FRNRAP. The CDR3 has 16 amino acids. The J segment lost 7 bases and the V segment lost 0 bases, leaving 9 bases of the junction unmatched. CDR3 in amino acids: CASGLVIGTEGNTIYF. CDR3 DNA sequence: TGTGCTAGTGGTTTGGTAATTGGGACAGAGGGGAACACCATATATTTT.

The chain couples TRBV6-5 to TRBJ2-7; D is unclear. Trimming stripped 2 bases from V and 5 bases from J, with 10 bases between. Germline lookup yields CDR1 MNHEY and CDR2 SVGAGI. The CDR3 runs to 13 residues. CDR3 bases: TGTGCCAGCAGTTACGGGCAGGCCCACGAGCAGTACTTC. Its protein is CASSYGQAHEQYF.